The 24 T cell receptor beta chains below come from one sample, sequenced in a study of human T cells and chemical hapten exposure. Sample time point: patch test 1, 2 weeks after DPC sensitization. Stated treatment: therapeutic diphenylcyclopropenone sensitization with weekly scalp DPC. Blood, whole and unfractionated, served as the source for total RNA extraction. TCRdb itself ran the RACE reads through MiXCR, one entry per CDR3 protein. The sample records around 39,000 distinct CDR3 sequences, over 5.5% being singletons. The sample in question was whole blood, obtained in connection with sensitization to the hapten diphenylcyclopropenone (DPC). These receptors originate from a woman aged 30 to 39 with alopecia areata. Some clones in this sample may be carry-over from other donors' samples.

This clonotype was seen only a few times. This chain connects TRBV5-1 to TRBJ2-5; 8 bases map to TRBD2. The V and J ends lost 3 bases and 3 bases, in that order; junction bases with no gene match: 1. This CDR3 spans 13 amino acids. Germline CDR1 and CDR2: SGHRS and YFSETQ. CDR3 DNA: TGCGCCAGCAGCTCGGGACTAGAAGAGACCCAGTACTTC. Translating gives CASSSGLEETQYF.

This clonotype has more than one count but fewer than ten. The CDR3 DNA sequence: TGTGCCAGCAGCCATGGCAAGGGAACTGAAGCTTTCTTT. Translating gives CASSHGKGTEAFF. The chain links TRBV3-1 to TRBJ1-1, with D hard to call. The germline CDR1 and CDR2 sequences are LGHDT and YNNKEL (reference sequence). With 3 bases removed from V and 5 bases from J, the gap between germline ends came to 10 bases. The CDR3 loop spans 13 amino acids.

For the CDR3, the DNA is TGTGCCAGCCCTAATACAGCCGGGACTAGCGGGGGGGGAGGTACGCAGTATTTT. It translates to CASPNTAGTSGGGGTQYF. The V gene is TRBV6-5, the J gene TRBJ2-3, with 16 bases identical to TRBD2. After removal of 8 bases from V and 8 bases from J, the junction contained 16 bases not matched to a gene. The germline CDR1 and CDR2 sequences are MNHEY and SVGAGI. The CDR3 extends over 18 amino acids.

This clonotype was counted at least ten times. This sequence joins TRBV20-1 and TRBJ2-5, with TRBD1 identical over 9 bases. The V segment lost 4 bases and the J segment 4 bases; nucleotides outside the gene matches: 7. The CDR3 is 14 amino acids. Germline lookup yields CDR1 DFQATT and CDR2 SNEGSKA (reference sequence). The CDR3 here is CSANSHRGPETQYF. CDR3 DNA: TGCAGTGCTAACTCACACAGGGGGCCAGAGACCCAGTACTTC.

V gene TRBV29-1 combines with J gene TRBJ1-1, with D unclear. Germline lookup yields CDR1 SQVTM and CDR2 ANQGSEA. V was clipped by 0 bases and J by 4 bases, with 9 bases between them. The CDR3 contains 13 residues. The CDR3 bases are TGCAGCGTTGAAGAAGTCAAGGGCACTGAAGCTTTCTTT. It codes for CSVEEVKGTEAFF.

As to this clonotype: A read error is possible here, since a much larger clone lies one base away. The V and J genes are TRBV20-1 and TRBJ1-5; TRBD1 aligns across 12 bases. Trimming took 8 bases from V and 6 from J; bases not matched to a gene: 8. The CDR3 runs to 14 residues. The germline V gene has CDR1 DFQATT and CDR2 SNEGSKA (reference sequence). The CDR3 coding sequence is TGCAGTACCAAGGGGACAGGGGGCGTTCAGCCCCAGCATTTT. Amino acid sequence: CSTKGTGGVQPQHF.

The J gene is TRBJ2-1, the V gene TRBV7-2, with D perhaps assigned TRBD1 or TRBD2 (5 bases each). The length of the CDR3 is 14 residues. Germline V gene data show CDR1 as SGHTA and CDR2 as FQGNSA. The ends were cut back, 7 bases at V and 8 bases at J, with 18 bases in the middle. Here the CDR3 reads CASKEGTSLYEQFF. In DNA, the CDR3 is TGTGCCAGCAAGGAAGGGACCTCTCTCTATGAGCAGTTCTTC.

This clonotype was detected ten times or more. The rearrangement links TRBV12-3 or TRBV12-4 to TRBJ2-1; D remains ambiguous. The CDR3 covers 13 residues. V gave up 3 bases and J gave up 8 bases, with 11 bases separating them. CDR3 sequence reads: CASSFRLEDEQFF. Written as DNA, the CDR3 is TGTGCCAGCAGTTTTCGGTTGGAAGATGAGCAGTTCTTC.

This clonotype was observed many times. This chain uses TRBV7-2 with TRBJ2-1; D gene ambiguous. Looked up from germline, CDR1 is SGHTA and CDR2 is FQGNSA. The CDR3 consists of 13 residues. Deletions cut 5 bases from V and 10 bases from J, with 15 bases between. CDR3 bases: TGTGCCAGCAGCCCCCCCCCGGGCAGGGAGCAGTTCTTC. Translation gives CASSPPPGREQFF. Complete variable domain (other parts from reference TRBV7-2 and TRBJ2-1): GAGVSQSPSNKVTEKGKDVELRCDPISGHTALYWYRQSLGQGLEFLIYFQGNSAPDKSGLPSDRFSAERTGGSVSTLTIQRTQQEDSAVYLCASSPPPGREQFFGPGTRLTVL.

This clonotype was detected ten times or more. V is TRBV5-4 and J is TRBJ2-1, with 7 bases matching TRBD1. The CDR3 spans 13 residues. Germline trimming cut 4 bases from V and 8 bases from J; bases unmatched to any gene: 6. Germline CDR1 SGHNT, CDR2 YYREEE (reference sequence). The chain's CDR3 is CASSVNRGDEQFF. DNA for the CDR3: TGTGCCAGCAGCGTGAACAGGGGTGATGAGCAGTTCTTC.

CDR3 sequence (DNA): TGCGCCAGCAGCCAAGGCCAAGCTGGGGCCAACGTCCTGACTTTC. It encodes CASSQGQAGANVLTF. The chain is built from TRBV4-3 and TRBJ2-6; no clear D gene. The V end lost 1 base, the J end lost 2 bases, and 6 bases lay between the germline ends. The CDR3 runs to 15 residues. Per the germline V gene, CDR1 is LGHNA and CDR2 is YSLEER.

This rearrangement joins TRBV2 to TRBJ2-3, with D hard to call. Germline V CDR1 and CDR2: SNHLY, FYNNEI. The CDR3 spans 17 residues. Trimming stripped 1 base from V and 4 bases from J, with 18 bases between. CDR3 amino acids: CASSEVGFGRSSDTQYF. The CDR3 bases are TGTGCCAGCAGTGAAGTAGGCTTCGGTCGCTCGTCAGATACGCAGTATTTT.

The genes are TRBV7-9 and TRBJ1-5; weak D call: TRBD1 (5 bases). The CDR3 covers 14 residues. The germline V and J ends were trimmed by 5 bases and 6 bases, with 14 bases remaining between them. Germline CDR1 is SEHNR and CDR2 is FQNEAQ (reference sequence). The CDR3 DNA follows: TGTGCCAGCAGCCCCTCCGGGCAGGGTCAGCCCCAGCATTTT. Translated, it gives CASSPSGQGQPQHF.

V gene TRBV28 combines with J gene TRBJ2-2; D may match TRBD1 or TRBD2 (5 bases each). Germline values: CDR1 MDHEN, CDR2 SYDVKM. The CDR3 extends over 15 amino acids. Trimming shortened V by 1 base and J by 4 bases, and 10 bases separated the two germline ends. CDR3 sequence: CASSLSGARTGELFF. CDR3 DNA: TGTGCCAGCAGTTTATCCGGGGCGCGCACCGGGGAGCTGTTTTTT.

This clonotype has at least ten counts. CDR3: CASSDEGTGTEAFF. CDR3 bases: TGTGCCAGCAGTGATGAGGGAACAGGGACTGAAGCTTTCTTT. The gene calls are TRBV2 and TRBJ1-1; weak D call: TRBD1 (6 bases). The V and J ends lost 3 bases and 5 bases respectively, with 13 bases between them. The V gene's germline CDR1 is SNHLY and CDR2 FYNNEI. This CDR3 is 14 amino acids long. Using reference TRBV2 and TRBJ1-1 for the parts outside the CDR3, the full variable domain is EPEVTQTPSHQVTQMGQEVILRCVPISNHLYFYWYRQILGQKVEFLVSFYNNEISEKSEIFDDQFSVERPDGSNFTLKIRSTKLEDSAMYFCASSDEGTGTEAFFGQGTRLTVV.

The chain joins TRBV28 to TRBJ1-3, with D possibly being TRBD1 (5 bases). V was clipped by 4 bases and J by 0 bases, with 13 bases between them. This CDR3 is built from 16 residues. Germline values: CDR1 MDHEN, CDR2 SYDVKM. The CDR3 DNA follows: TGTGCCAGCAGTTCGGGGGGAATACTCTCTGGAAACACCATATATTTT. This sequence encodes CASSSGGILSGNTIYF.

This clonotype occurred a few times. The germline gene is not matched at one end of the junction; a read error may be the cause. The chain links TRBV18 to TRBJ1-6; TRBD1 is a possible D gene (6 bases). CDR3 size: 15 residues. In germline, CDR1 is KGHSH, CDR2 LQKENI. CDR3 in DNA: TGTGCCAGCTCCCCACTCGCCGGGGGCAATTCACCCCTCCACTTT. Translation: CASSPLAGGNSPLHF.

J is TRBJ2-3 and V is TRBV11-2; a weak D match, TRBD2 (5 bases). The V end was cut by 5 bases, the J end by 1 base, with 13 bases between. From germline, CDR1 is SGHAT and CDR2 FQNNGV. This CDR3 contains 15 residues. The CDR3 nucleotides read TGTGCCAGCAGCGCCGATAGGACTGGCACAGATACGCAGTATTTT. Its protein is CASSADRTGTDTQYF.

This clonotype has a handful of counts. This chain links TRBV28 with TRBJ1-1, with D uncertain. V shed 6 bases and J shed 5 bases, with 13 bases lying between them. Germline V gene lookup returns CDR1 MDHEN and CDR2 SYDVKM. The CDR3 covers 13 residues. The CDR3 DNA reads as TGTGCCAGCAGGGTAGGTGCTGGTACTGAAGCTTTCTTT. This gives the protein CASRVGAGTEAFF.

The V call is TRBV24-1, the J call TRBJ2-7, with 12 bases matching TRBD2. V was pared by 5 bases and J by 2 bases, with 0 bases of the junction left unmatched. Per germline, CDR1 KGHDR and CDR2 SFDVKD. This CDR3 spans 14 amino acids. Here the CDR3 reads CATSASGGAYEQYF. The CDR3 region has the DNA TGTGCCACCAGTGCTAGCGGGGGGGCCTACGAGCAGTACTTC.

The CDR3 reads CASRSGVTSYNEQFF. The CDR3 DNA reads TGTGCCAGCCGGTCGGGGGTTACCTCCTACAATGAGCAGTTCTTC. This chain joins TRBV28 and TRBJ2-1; TRBD2 might be the D (6 bases). Trimming stripped 8 bases from V and 0 bases from J, with 14 bases between. Germline CDR1 reads MDHEN; CDR2 reads SYDVKM. This CDR3 has 15 amino acids.

V gene TRBV7-2 combines with J gene TRBJ1-2; 9 positions agree with TRBD1. The CDR3 has 14 residues. V trimming: 6 bases; J trimming: 4 bases; junction bases outside the gene matches: 6. Germline CDR1 is SGHTA and CDR2 is FQGNSA. The chain's CDR3 is CASSVTGGSYGYTF. CDR3 nucleotide sequence: TGTGCCAGCAGTGTTACAGGGGGCTCCTATGGCTACACCTTC.

The chain uses TRBV7-9 and TRBJ1-1, with D tentatively TRBD1 (6 bases). The CDR3 has 14 amino acids. The V gene's germline CDR1 is SEHNR and CDR2 FQNEAQ (reference sequence). V was pared by 5 bases and J by 2 bases, with 12 bases between. CDR3 DNA: TGTGCCAGCAGCCCCCCGGACAGAAACACTGAAGCTTTCTTT. Its protein is CASSPPDRNTEAFF.

The gene calls are TRBV6-2 or TRBV6-3 and TRBJ2-3, with unresolved D. CDR3 length equals 11 residues. Germline V lookup: CDR1 MNHEY, CDR2 SVGEGT. Trimming stripped 8 bases from V and 6 bases from J, with 9 bases between. The DNA for the CDR3 is TGTGCCAGCGGAACTTTGGATACGCAGTATTTT. It is translated as CASGTLDTQYF.